Presented here are 29 T cell receptor beta chains from one specimen sequenced in a study of CD8 T cells in Susac syndrome. With random hexamers, roughly 0.5 to 1 ug RNA was reverse transcribed. TCRdb re-called the immunoSEQ multiplex PCR reads through MiXCR, storing one row per CDR3 protein. The repertoire holds about 73,000 distinct CDR3 sequences, with about 95% as singletons. Sequencing was done on a sample of CD8+ T cells from PBMCs. These receptors were collected from a human donor with multiple sclerosis.

V usage is TRBV25-1 and J usage is TRBJ2-1, with D perhaps TRBD1 (6 bases). CDR1 MGHDK and CDR2 SYGVNS come from the germline V gene. V dropped 4 bases and J dropped 5 bases, with 9 bases sitting between them. This CDR3 spans 13 amino acids. The CDR3 DNA reads TGTGCCAGCAGTGTTAACAGGGACAATGAGCAGTTCTTC. It specifies CASSVNRDNEQFF.

The chain recombines TRBV15 with TRBJ1-2; 7 bases match TRBD1. This CDR3 is built from 15 residues. CDR1 LNHNV and CDR2 YYDKDF come from the germline V gene (reference sequence). Losses at the gene ends were 1 base for V and 10 bases for J; bases not matched to a gene: 12. CDR3 sequence: CATSRVKGGQGYYTF. In DNA form, the CDR3 reads TGTGCCACCAGCAGAGTCAAAGGGGGCCAAGGCTACTACACCTTC.

This clonotype has only one observation. V and J are TRBV27 and TRBJ1-2; possible D gene TRBD1, 5 bases. Germline CDR1 MNHEY, CDR2 SMNVEV (reference sequence). This CDR3 contains 12 residues. The germline V and J ends were trimmed by 10 bases and 8 bases, with 17 bases remaining between them. CDR3 region: CATLSGWGGYTF. The DNA of the CDR3 is TGTGCCACCCTCTCTGGTTGGGGCGGCTACACCTTC.

The rearrangement uses TRBV27 and TRBJ2-7, with TRBD1 as a possible D gene (6 bases). Trimming cost V 4 bases and J 3 bases, with 16 bases left between them. The CDR3 extends over 15 amino acids. Looked up from germline, CDR1 is MNHEY and CDR2 is SMNVEV (reference sequence). This chain's CDR3 is CASSSPGESHYEQYF. In DNA, the CDR3 is TGTGCCAGCAGTTCCCCAGGGGAAAGCCACTACGAGCAGTACTTC.

The chain uses TRBV7-9 and TRBJ2-7; TRBD2 aligns across 14 bases. V trimming: 5 bases; J trimming: 3 bases; junction bases outside the gene matches: 12. Germline loops: CDR1 SEHNR, CDR2 FQNEAQ (reference sequence). This CDR3 has 18 residues. The CDR3 region is CASSQTGLAGEWHYEQYF. The CDR3 coding sequence is TGTGCCAGCAGCCAAACGGGACTAGCGGGAGAATGGCACTACGAGCAGTACTTC.

The V call is TRBV15, the J call TRBJ1-2; D not certain. The CDR3 extends over 13 amino acids. Trimming left V 0 bases short and J 8 bases short, with 10 bases between. The V gene's germline CDR1 is LNHNV and CDR2 YYDKDF (reference sequence). The CDR3 sequence is CATSRESGSGYTF. CDR3 sequence (DNA): TGTGCCACCAGCAGAGAGTCGGGAAGCGGCTACACCTTC.

V usage is TRBV7-8 and J usage is TRBJ1-1, with D possibly TRBD1 on 5 matching bases. The CDR3 spans 14 residues. The germline CDR1 and CDR2 sequences are SGHVS and FQNEAQ. V was clipped by 4 bases and J by 5 bases, with 14 bases between them. The DNA for the CDR3 is TGTGCCAGCAGCTCCGGGGCCTCAGGGACTGAAGCTTTCTTT. Protein sequence: CASSSGASGTEAFF.

This chain connects TRBV9 to TRBJ2-7, with D tentatively TRBD2 (5 bases). The germline V gene encodes CDR1 SGDLS and CDR2 YYNGEE. The CDR3 is 15 amino acids. Trimming pared 0 bases from V and 1 base from J, leaving 11 bases between. The CDR3 sequence: CASSVGSGSSYEQYF. CDR3 in DNA: TGTGCCAGCAGCGTAGGGAGCGGATCTTCCTACGAGCAGTACTTC. The full variable domain, its missing parts supplied by reference TRBV9 and TRBJ2-7, is DSGVTQTPKHLITATGQRVTLRCSPRSGDLSVYWYQQSLDQGLQFLIQYYNGEERAKGNILERFSAQQFPDLHSELNLSSLELGDSALYFCASSVGSGSSYEQYFGPGTRLTVT.

In its sample, this clonotype was seen once. The chain joins TRBV18 to TRBJ2-7, with TRBD1 matching over 11 bases. J gave up 5 bases and V 3 bases, and 6 bases lay outside the gene matches. CDR1 and CDR2 (germline): KGHSH, LQKENI. The CDR3 length is 15 residues. The CDR3 sequence: CASSPTDRGLDEQYF. The DNA for the CDR3 is TGTGCCAGCTCACCGACGGACAGGGGGCTAGACGAGCAGTACTTC.

The chain employs TRBV7-9 and TRBJ2-1; the D gene is possibly TRBD2 (6 bases). V dropped 1 base and J dropped 8 bases, with 12 bases sitting between them. This CDR3 spans 14 amino acids. The germline V gene encodes CDR1 SEHNR and CDR2 FQNEAQ (reference sequence). The CDR3 region is CASSLERRVDEQFF. The CDR3 nucleotides are TGTGCCAGCAGCTTAGAGAGGAGGGTGGATGAGCAGTTCTTC.

The V and J genes are TRBV27 and TRBJ2-5; the match to TRBD2 covers 14 bases. The germline V gene encodes CDR1 MNHEY and CDR2 SMNVEV (reference sequence). V was clipped by 5 bases and J by 5 bases; unmatched bases: 10. CDR3 length equals 17 residues. The CDR3: CASSPVGTSGRGETQYF. The CDR3 bases are TGTGCCAGCAGTCCCGTCGGGACTAGCGGGAGAGGTGAGACCCAGTACTTC.

The chain links TRBV29-1 to TRBJ2-1; TRBD2 might be the D (7 bases). In germline, CDR1 is SQVTM, CDR2 ANQGSEA. Trimming left V 3 bases short and J 12 bases short, with 12 bases between. CDR3 size: 11 residues. The CDR3 here is CSVEGGRGQFF. CDR3 nucleotides: TGCAGCGTTGAGGGGGGGCGCGGGCAGTTCTTC.

On this clonotype: The CDR3 does not end in the conserved phenylalanine or tryptophan, so this is likely a read error. The CDR3, as DNA: TGTGCCAGCAGCGTAGCCTCCAGCTCTGGGGCCAACGTCCTGACTTTG. Amino acid sequence: CASSVASSSGANVLTL. The J gene is TRBJ2-6, the V gene TRBV9; D uncertain. The CDR3 runs to 16 residues. V lost 0 bases and J 0 bases, leaving 7 bases between the germline ends. Germline V gene sequence: CDR1 SGDLS, CDR2 YYNGEE.

This clonotype is a singleton in its sample. The J gene is TRBJ1-3, the V gene TRBV30; D is ambiguous. CDR1 and CDR2 (germline): GTSNPN, SVGIG (reference sequence). CDR3 length: 14 residues. V lost 1 base and J 0 bases, leaving 7 bases between the germline ends. This CDR3 is CAWSEWASGNTIYF. As DNA, the CDR3 is TGTGCCTGGAGTGAGTGGGCCTCTGGAAACACCATATATTTT.

This rearrangement joins TRBV6-1 to TRBJ1-5; 8 bases fit TRBD1. Trimming at V came to 4 bases and at J to 6 bases, leaving 11 bases not matched to a gene. Per germline, CDR1 MNHNS and CDR2 SASEGT. This CDR3 comprises 16 residues. In DNA, the CDR3 is TGTGCCAGCAGTGGGCTGACAGGGGAGCGTGCTCAGCCCCAGCATTTT. It specifies CASSGLTGERAQPQHF.

This clonotype came up once. The genes are TRBV29-1 and TRBJ2-7; D is uncertain. The germline V gene has CDR1 SQVTM and CDR2 ANQGSEA. The CDR3 is made up of 14 amino acids. V shed 1 base and J shed 4 bases, with 14 bases lying between them. The CDR3 here is CSVEARTGQYEQYF. CDR3 nucleotide sequence: TGCAGCGTTGAAGCCCGAACGGGCCAGTACGAGCAGTACTTC.

The chain combines TRBV6-1 with TRBJ2-5, with 9 bases lining up with TRBD1. With 10 bases clipped from V and 3 bases from J, the junction kept 3 bases outside the gene matches. The CDR3 sequence is 12 residues long. Looked up from germline, CDR1 is MNHNS and CDR2 is SASEGT. For the CDR3, the DNA is TGTGCCACCGGGGACAGGGAAGAGACCCAGTACTTC. Translated: CATGDREETQYF.

A word on this clonotype: At one boundary the junction diverges from the germline segment, which might be a read error. This chain joins TRBV6-2 or TRBV6-3 and TRBJ1-2; D is unclear. Germline assignment: CDR1 MNHEY and CDR2 SVGEGT. The CDR3 is 12 residues long. CDR3 sequence (DNA): TGTGCCAGCAGTTACCCATCGACGGCCCCAGCCTTC. As protein: CASSYPSTAPAF.

The chain recombines TRBV20-1 with TRBJ1-5; D gene ambiguous. This CDR3 has 14 residues. V was clipped by 3 bases and J by 2 bases, with 11 bases between them. The germline V gene has CDR1 DFQATT and CDR2 SNEGSKA (reference sequence). The CDR3 is CSASSGRGNQPQHF. For the CDR3, the DNA is TGCAGTGCTAGTTCCGGGCGAGGCAATCAGCCCCAGCATTTT.

The V and J genes are TRBV12-5 and TRBJ1-6; no clear D. From germline, CDR1 is LGHNT and CDR2 FRNRAP. Trimming left V 2 bases short and J 9 bases short, with 14 bases between. The CDR3 has 15 residues. CDR3 residues: CASGLYEDPFSPLHF. CDR3 nucleotides: TGTGCTAGTGGTTTGTATGAGGACCCTTTTTCACCCCTCCACTTT.

V is TRBV6-5 and J is TRBJ1-1, with a tentative D call TRBD1 (6 bases). This CDR3 spans 16 amino acids. Trimming took 0 bases from V and 3 from J, leaving 14 bases between them. Germline assignment: CDR1 MNHEY and CDR2 SVGAGI. The CDR3 reads CASSYSRGGGDTEAFF. In DNA form, the CDR3 reads TGTGCCAGCAGTTACTCGAGGGGGGGTGGAGACACTGAAGCTTTCTTT.

The J gene is TRBJ2-1, the V gene TRBV29-1, with 8 bases fitting TRBD1. Losses at the gene ends were 3 bases for V and 8 bases for J; bases not matched to a gene: 15. Looked up from germline, CDR1 is SQVTM and CDR2 is ANQGSEA. This CDR3 is 16 amino acids long. CDR3 loop: CSVEGASDRVVDEQFF. DNA for the CDR3: TGCAGCGTTGAGGGGGCTTCGGACAGGGTCGTCGATGAGCAGTTCTTC.

This clonotype occurred once. The chain is built from TRBV4-1 and TRBJ2-1; D is undetermined. This CDR3 spans 16 amino acids. Germline V CDR1 and CDR2: MGHRA, YSYEKL. V was pared by 3 bases and J by 0 bases, with 12 bases between. The CDR3 bases are TGCGCCAGCAGCCACCGGAGTGATAGCTCCTACAATGAGCAGTTCTTC. Protein: CASSHRSDSSYNEQFF.

The V call is TRBV5-1, the J call TRBJ2-1; 7 nucleotides match TRBD2. The germline gives CDR1 SGHRS, CDR2 YFSETQ. The V and J ends lost 0 bases and 7 bases, in that order; junction bases with no gene match: 7. The CDR3 is 15 amino acids. CDR3 sequence: CASSLAWGGTNEQFF. CDR3 nucleotides: TGCGCCAGCAGCTTGGCCTGGGGAGGGACTAATGAGCAGTTCTTC.

The V and J genes are TRBV20-1 and TRBJ1-1; possibly TRBD1 for D (6 bases). Trimming cost V 2 bases and J 5 bases, with 15 bases left between them. The CDR3 runs 14 residues. The germline V gene has CDR1 DFQATT and CDR2 SNEGSKA (reference sequence). CDR3 protein: CSARFTGFGTEAFF. For the CDR3, the DNA is TGCAGTGCTAGATTTACAGGGTTCGGGACTGAAGCTTTCTTT.

The rearrangement uses TRBV29-1 and TRBJ2-7; TRBD2 might be the D (5 bases). The V end lost 4 bases, the J end lost 4 bases, and 11 bases lay between the germline ends. Germline V gene data show CDR1 as SQVTM and CDR2 as ANQGSEA. The CDR3 runs 12 residues. CDR3: CSVGSGRYEQYF. The DNA of the CDR3 is TGCAGCGTTGGGAGCGGACGTTACGAGCAGTACTTC.

The V gene is TRBV24-1, the J gene TRBJ2-1; 7 nucleotides agree with TRBD1. After removal of 0 bases from V and 15 bases from J, the junction contained 4 bases not matched to a gene. Germline V lookup: CDR1 KGHDR, CDR2 SFDVKD. CDR3 length: 12 residues. The chain's CDR3 is CATSDLRDRRFF. The CDR3 bases are TGTGCCACCAGTGATTTGCGGGACAGAAGGTTCTTC.

The rearrangement links TRBV6-6 to TRBJ2-7; D is undetermined. This CDR3 region has 12 residues. Germline assignment: CDR1 MNHNY and CDR2 SVGAGI (reference sequence). Trimming stripped 6 bases from V and 7 bases from J, with 13 bases between. The CDR3 nucleotides read TGTGCCAGCAGCCCAATCAAGGGAGAGCAGTACTTC. Translating gives CASSPIKGEQYF.

The J gene is TRBJ1-1, the V gene TRBV7-3; the D gene is possibly TRBD1 (6 bases). Trimming removed 2 bases at V and 0 bases at J, with 10 bases between. The CDR3 is 15 residues long. The germline CDR1 and CDR2 sequences are SGHTA and FQGTGA. CDR3: CASSLSAGVNTEAFF. In DNA, the CDR3 is TGTGCCAGCAGCTTATCCGCAGGGGTGAACACTGAAGCTTTCTTT.